This TCR beta chain is from a study of TIL therapy for anti-PD-1-resistant metastatic lung cancer. Study-wide context: Tumors carried a median roughly 1.5 non-synonymous mutations per megabase.

In regard to this clone: The antigen is not known.

Sequencing used immunoSEQ v3. Libraries were sequenced to 1.5 million to 2 million read pairs (survey) or 5-6 million (deep). Profiling relied on immunoSEQ multiplex PCR, and the TCRdb table lists in-frame clones only, not all of them. Of about 7,000 clones listed, roughly two thirds are singletons. Germline CDR1 reads SGHDT; CDR2 reads YYEEEE. CDR3 length: 14 amino acids. V lost 4 bases to trimming and J lost 5 bases, with 16 bases between them. Time point specified: pre-treatment sample, taken before nivolumab and TIL therapy. The tumor samples were excised metastases, mostly pleural nodules or supraclavicular lymph nodes. Study-level results: TIL cultures after expansion showed higher clonality and lower diversity than baseline tumor (median about 6% vs 30%).

The chain recombines TRBV5-6 with TRBJ2-7, with D perhaps TRBD1 (6 bases). Sequencing used tumor tissue, obtained at baseline. This clonotype was obtained from a person aged 25 to 80 with non-small cell lung cancer. In nucleotides, the CDR3 is TGTGCCAGCAGCCGAGAGAACAGGGCCAACGAGCAGTACTTC. It is translated as CASSRENRANEQYF.